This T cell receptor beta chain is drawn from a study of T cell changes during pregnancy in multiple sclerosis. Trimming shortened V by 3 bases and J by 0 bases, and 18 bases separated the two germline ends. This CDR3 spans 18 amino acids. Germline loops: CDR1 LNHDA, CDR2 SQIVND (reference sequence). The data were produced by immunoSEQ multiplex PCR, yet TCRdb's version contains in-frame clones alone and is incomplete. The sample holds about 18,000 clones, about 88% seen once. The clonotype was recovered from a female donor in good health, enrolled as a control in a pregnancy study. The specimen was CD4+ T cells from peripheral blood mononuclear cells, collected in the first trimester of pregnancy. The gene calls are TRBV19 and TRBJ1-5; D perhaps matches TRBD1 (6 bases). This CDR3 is CASSIKDSDIYSNQPQHF. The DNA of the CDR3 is TGTGCCAGTAGTATCAAGGACAGCGACATTTATAGCAATCAGCCCCAGCATTTT. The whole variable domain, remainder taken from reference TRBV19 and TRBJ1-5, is DGGITQSPKYLFRKEGQNVTLSCEQNLNHDAMYWYRQDPGQGLRLIYYSQIVNDFQKGDIAEGYSVSREKKESFPLTVTSAQKNPTAFYLCASSIKDSDIYSNQPQHFGDGTRLSIL.